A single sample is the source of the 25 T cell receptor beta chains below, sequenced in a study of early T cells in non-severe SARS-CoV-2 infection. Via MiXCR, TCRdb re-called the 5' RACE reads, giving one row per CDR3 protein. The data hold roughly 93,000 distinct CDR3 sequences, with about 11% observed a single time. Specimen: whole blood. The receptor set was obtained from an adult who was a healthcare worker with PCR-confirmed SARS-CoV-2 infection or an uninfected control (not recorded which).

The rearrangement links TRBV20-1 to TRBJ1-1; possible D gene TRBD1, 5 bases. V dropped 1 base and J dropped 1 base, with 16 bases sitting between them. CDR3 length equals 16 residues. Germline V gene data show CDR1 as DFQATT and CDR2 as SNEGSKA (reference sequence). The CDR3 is CSARGGREARNTEAFF. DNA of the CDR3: TGCAGTGCTAGAGGGGGCAGGGAAGCGAGGAACACTGAAGCTTTCTTT.

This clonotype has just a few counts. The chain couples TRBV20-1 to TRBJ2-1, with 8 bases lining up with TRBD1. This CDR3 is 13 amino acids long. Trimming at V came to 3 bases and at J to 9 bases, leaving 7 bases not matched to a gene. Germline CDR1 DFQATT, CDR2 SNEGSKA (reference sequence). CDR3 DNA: TGCAGTGCTAGTAGAGGACAGGGCAGTGAGCAGTTCTTC. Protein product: CSASRGQGSEQFF.

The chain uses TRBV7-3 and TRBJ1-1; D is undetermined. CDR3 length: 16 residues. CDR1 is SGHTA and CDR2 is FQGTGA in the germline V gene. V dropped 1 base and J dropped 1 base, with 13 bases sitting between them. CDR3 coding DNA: TGTGCCAGCAGCTTAAAGGTCGTGGCGGGGAACACTGAAGCTTTCTTT. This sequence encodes CASSLKVVAGNTEAFF.

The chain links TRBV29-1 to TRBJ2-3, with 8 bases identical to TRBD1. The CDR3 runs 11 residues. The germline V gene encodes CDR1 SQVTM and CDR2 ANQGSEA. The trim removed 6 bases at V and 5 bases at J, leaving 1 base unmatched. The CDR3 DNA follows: TGCAGCGTGGGGACAGGAGATACGCAGTATTTT. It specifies CSVGTGDTQYF.

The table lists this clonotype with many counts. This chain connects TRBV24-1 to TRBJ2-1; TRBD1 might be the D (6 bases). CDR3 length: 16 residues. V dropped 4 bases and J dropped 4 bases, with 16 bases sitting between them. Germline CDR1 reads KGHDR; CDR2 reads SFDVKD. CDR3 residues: CATSDPGQTNYNEQFF. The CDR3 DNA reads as TGTGCCACCAGTGACCCCGGACAGACCAATTACAATGAGCAGTTCTTC.

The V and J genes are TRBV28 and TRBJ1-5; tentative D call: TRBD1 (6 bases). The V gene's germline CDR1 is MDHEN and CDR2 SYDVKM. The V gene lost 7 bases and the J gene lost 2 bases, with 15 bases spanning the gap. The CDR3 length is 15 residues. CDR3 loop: CASTLGGARNQPQHF. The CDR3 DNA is TGTGCCAGCACCCTAGGGGGGGCGCGCAATCAGCCCCAGCATTTT.

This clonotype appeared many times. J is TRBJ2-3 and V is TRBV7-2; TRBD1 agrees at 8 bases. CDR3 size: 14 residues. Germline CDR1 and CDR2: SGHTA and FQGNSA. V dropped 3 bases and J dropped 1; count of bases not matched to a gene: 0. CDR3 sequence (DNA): TGTGCCAGCAGCTTGACAGGGGGCACAGATACGCAGTATTTT. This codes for CASSLTGGTDTQYF.

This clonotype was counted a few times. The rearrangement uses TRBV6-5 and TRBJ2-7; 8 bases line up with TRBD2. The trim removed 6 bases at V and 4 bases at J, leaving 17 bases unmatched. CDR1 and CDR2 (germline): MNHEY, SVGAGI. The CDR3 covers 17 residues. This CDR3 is CASRRAGLSGGLYEQYF. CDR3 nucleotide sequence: TGTGCCAGCAGACGTGCCGGTCTAAGCGGGGGTTTATACGAGCAGTACTTC.

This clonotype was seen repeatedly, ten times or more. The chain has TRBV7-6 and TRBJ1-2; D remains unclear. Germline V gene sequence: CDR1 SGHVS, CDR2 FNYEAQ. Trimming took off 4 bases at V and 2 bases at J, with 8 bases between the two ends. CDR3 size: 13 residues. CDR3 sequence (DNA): TGTGCCAGCAGCTCAGCGCCAAACTATGGCTACACCTTC. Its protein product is CASSSAPNYGYTF.

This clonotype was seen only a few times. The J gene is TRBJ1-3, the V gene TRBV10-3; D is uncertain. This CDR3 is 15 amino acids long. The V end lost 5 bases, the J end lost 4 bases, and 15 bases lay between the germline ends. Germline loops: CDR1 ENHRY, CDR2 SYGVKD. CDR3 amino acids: CAISSPGSNGNTIYF. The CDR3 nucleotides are TGTGCCATCAGTTCCCCGGGGTCCAACGGAAACACCATATATTTT.

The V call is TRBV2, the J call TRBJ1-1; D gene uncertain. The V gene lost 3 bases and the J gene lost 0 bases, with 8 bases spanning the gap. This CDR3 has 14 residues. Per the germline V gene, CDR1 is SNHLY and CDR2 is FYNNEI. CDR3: CASSDPRVNTEAFF. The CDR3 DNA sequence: TGTGCCAGCAGTGACCCCAGAGTGAACACTGAAGCTTTCTTT.

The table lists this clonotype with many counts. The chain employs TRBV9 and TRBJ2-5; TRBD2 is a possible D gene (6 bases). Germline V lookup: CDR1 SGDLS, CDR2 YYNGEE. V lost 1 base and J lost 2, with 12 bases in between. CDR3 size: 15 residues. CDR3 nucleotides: TGTGCCAGCAGCGTATATGGCGGGGCTCAAGAGACCCAGTACTTC. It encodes CASSVYGGAQETQYF.

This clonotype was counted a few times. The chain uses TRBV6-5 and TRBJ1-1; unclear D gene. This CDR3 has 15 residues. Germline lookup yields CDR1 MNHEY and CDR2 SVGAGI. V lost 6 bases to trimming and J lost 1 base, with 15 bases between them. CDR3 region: CASRETGGENTEAFF. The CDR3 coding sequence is TGTGCCAGCAGGGAGACGGGAGGAGAGAACACTGAAGCTTTCTTT.

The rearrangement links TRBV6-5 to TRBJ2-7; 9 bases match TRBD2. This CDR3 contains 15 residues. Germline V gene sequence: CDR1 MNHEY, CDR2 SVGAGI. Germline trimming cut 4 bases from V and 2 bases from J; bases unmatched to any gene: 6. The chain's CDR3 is CASSFPGLATYEQYF. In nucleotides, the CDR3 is TGTGCCAGCAGTTTCCCGGGACTAGCAACCTACGAGCAGTACTTC.

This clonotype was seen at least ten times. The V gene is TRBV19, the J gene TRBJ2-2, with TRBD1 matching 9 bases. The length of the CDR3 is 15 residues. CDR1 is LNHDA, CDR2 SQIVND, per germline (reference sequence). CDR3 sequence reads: CAKTNRGQVTGELFF. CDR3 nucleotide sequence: TGTGCTAAAACAAACAGGGGGCAAGTCACCGGGGAGCTGTTTTTT.

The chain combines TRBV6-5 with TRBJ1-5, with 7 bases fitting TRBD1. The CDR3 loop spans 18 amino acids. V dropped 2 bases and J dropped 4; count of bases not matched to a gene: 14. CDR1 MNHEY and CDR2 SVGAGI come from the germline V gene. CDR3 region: CASSYPGTVEAPNQPQHF. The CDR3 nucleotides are TGTGCCAGCAGTTACCCGGGGACAGTCGAAGCCCCTAATCAGCCCCAGCATTTT.

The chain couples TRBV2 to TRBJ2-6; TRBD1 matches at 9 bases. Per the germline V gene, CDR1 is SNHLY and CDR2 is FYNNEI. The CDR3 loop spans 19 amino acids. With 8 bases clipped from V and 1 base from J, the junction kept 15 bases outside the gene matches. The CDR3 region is CASGPHRGQGSSGANVLTF. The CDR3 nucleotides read TGTGCCAGCGGACCCCACAGGGGACAGGGCTCTTCTGGGGCCAACGTCCTGACTTTC. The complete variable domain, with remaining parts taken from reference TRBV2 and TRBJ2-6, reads EPEVTQTPSHQVTQMGQEVILRCVPISNHLYFYWYRQILGQKVEFLVSFYNNEISEKSEIFDDQFSVERPDGSNFTLKIRSTKLEDSAMYFCASGPHRGQGSSGANVLTFGAGSRLTVL.

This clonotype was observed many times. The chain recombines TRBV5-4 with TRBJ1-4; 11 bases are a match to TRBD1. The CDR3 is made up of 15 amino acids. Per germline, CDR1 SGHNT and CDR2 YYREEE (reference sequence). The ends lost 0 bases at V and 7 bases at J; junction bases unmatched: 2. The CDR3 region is CASSLVGQGGEKLFF. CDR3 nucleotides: TGTGCCAGCAGCTTGGTGGGACAGGGGGGTGAAAAACTGTTTTTT.

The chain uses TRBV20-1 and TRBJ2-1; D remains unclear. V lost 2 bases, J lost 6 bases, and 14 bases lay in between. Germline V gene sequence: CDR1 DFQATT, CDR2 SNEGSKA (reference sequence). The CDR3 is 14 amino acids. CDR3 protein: CSARRVSYGNEQFF. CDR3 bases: TGCAGTGCTAGAAGGGTTAGTTACGGCAATGAGCAGTTCTTC.

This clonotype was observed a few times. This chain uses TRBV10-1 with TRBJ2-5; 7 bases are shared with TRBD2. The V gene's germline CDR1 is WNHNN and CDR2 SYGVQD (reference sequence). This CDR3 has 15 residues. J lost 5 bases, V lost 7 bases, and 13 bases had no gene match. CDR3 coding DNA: TGCGCCAGCATCCCCCGGGCGGGAGACGGGGAGACCCAGTACTTC. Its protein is CASIPRAGDGETQYF.

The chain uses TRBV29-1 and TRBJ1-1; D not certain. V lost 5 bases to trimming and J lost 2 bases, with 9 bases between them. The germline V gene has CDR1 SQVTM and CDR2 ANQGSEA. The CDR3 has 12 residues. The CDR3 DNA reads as TGCAGCGTTCGATCCTCAAACACTGAAGCTTTCTTT. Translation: CSVRSSNTEAFF.

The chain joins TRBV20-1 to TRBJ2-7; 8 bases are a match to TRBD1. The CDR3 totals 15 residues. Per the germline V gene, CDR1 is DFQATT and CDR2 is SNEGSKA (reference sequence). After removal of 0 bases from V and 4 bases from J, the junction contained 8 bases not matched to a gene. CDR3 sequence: CSARDPAGGVYEQYF. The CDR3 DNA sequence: TGCAGTGCTAGAGATCCGGCAGGGGGCGTGTACGAGCAGTACTTC.

The CDR3 spells CASSFGAGEKLFF. The CDR3 nucleotides are TGTGCCAGCAGCTTCGGGGCTGGGGAAAAACTGTTTTTT. V usage is TRBV7-9 and J usage is TRBJ1-4, with D perhaps TRBD1 (5 bases). Germline CDR1 is SEHNR and CDR2 is FQNEAQ (reference sequence). Trimming removed 3 bases at V and 8 bases at J, with 10 bases between. This CDR3 is built from 13 residues.

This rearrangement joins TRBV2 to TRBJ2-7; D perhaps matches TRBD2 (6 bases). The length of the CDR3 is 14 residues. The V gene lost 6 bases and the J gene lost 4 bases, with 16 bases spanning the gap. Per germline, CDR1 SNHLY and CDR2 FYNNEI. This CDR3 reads CASSGPPGRYEQYF. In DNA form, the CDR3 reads TGTGCCAGCAGCGGACCCCCCGGGAGATACGAGCAGTACTTC.

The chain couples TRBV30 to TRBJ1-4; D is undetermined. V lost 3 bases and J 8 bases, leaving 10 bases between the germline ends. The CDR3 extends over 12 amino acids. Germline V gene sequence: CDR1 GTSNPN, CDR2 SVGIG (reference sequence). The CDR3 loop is CAWSQAKEKLFF. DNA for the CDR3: TGTGCCTGGAGCCAGGCAAAGGAAAAACTGTTTTTT.